These 26 T cell receptor beta chains were sequenced from one sample in a study of T cell responses to AZD1222 COVID-19 vaccine. Using immunoSEQ multiplex PCR, the repertoire was profiled, and TCRdb retains in-frame clones only, with some absent. Of 75,000 to 85,000 clones detected, roughly nine tenths appear once; the ten largest clones hold over 1.3%. The source was peripheral blood, collected 28 days after the second AZD1222 dose. The receptors derive from an adult who received the AZD1222 COVID-19 vaccine.

The CDR3 sequence: CASTYSGQPNSPLHF. As DNA, the CDR3 is TGTGCCAGCACATACTCGGGACAGCCTAATTCACCCCTCCACTTT. The chain recombines TRBV9 with TRBJ1-6; 7 positions agree with TRBD1. V shed 6 bases and J 6 bases; nucleotides not matched to a gene: 9. This CDR3 region has 15 residues. CDR1 is SGDLS and CDR2 is YYNGEE in the germline V gene. The full variable domain, with the rest looked up from reference TRBV9 and TRBJ1-6, is DSGVTQTPKHLITATGQRVTLRCSPRSGDLSVYWYQQSLDQGLQFLIQYYNGEERAKGNILERFSAQQFPDLHSELNLSSLELGDSALYFCASTYSGQPNSPLHFGNGTRLTVT.

The CDR3 region has the DNA TGTGCCAGCAGCTTCGGAAGAATCAATGAGCAGTTCTTC. Its protein product is CASSFGRINEQFF. The V and J genes are TRBV7-9 and TRBJ2-1; D ambiguous. V lost 3 bases and J 6 bases, leaving 9 bases between the germline ends. This CDR3 contains 13 residues. Germline CDR1 reads SEHNR; CDR2 reads FQNEAQ (reference sequence).

V is TRBV3-1 (or the pseudogene TRBV3-2) and J is TRBJ2-5, with 7 bases identical to TRBD2. Germline CDR1 is LGHDT and CDR2 is YNNKEL (reference sequence). The CDR3 loop spans 15 amino acids. V lost 3 bases, J lost 0 bases, and 4 bases stayed unmatched. In nucleotides, the CDR3 is TGTGCCAGCAGCCAGCGGGGGACCTACCAAGAGACCCAGTACTTC. Its protein product is CASSQRGTYQETQYF.

V gene TRBV19 combines with J gene TRBJ2-7, with no clear D. Trimming removed 3 bases from V and 0 bases from J, with 12 bases in between. Germline V gene sequence: CDR1 LNHDA, CDR2 SQIVND (reference sequence). The CDR3 is 15 amino acids. The CDR3 spells CASSIKQEPSYEQYF. Written as DNA, the CDR3 is TGTGCCAGTAGTATTAAGCAGGAACCCTCCTACGAGCAGTACTTC.

DNA for the CDR3: TGTGCCAGCAACAAGGGGGATGACTATGGCTACACCTTC. The encoded protein is CASNKGDDYGYTF. The V and J genes are TRBV5-4 and TRBJ1-2, with D perhaps TRBD1 (6 bases). Trimming shortened V by 6 bases and J by 3 bases, and 12 bases separated the two germline ends. The CDR3 runs to 13 residues. Germline CDR1 reads SGHNT; CDR2 reads YYREEE (reference sequence).

The chain is built from TRBV5-6 and TRBJ2-3, with 9 bases that match TRBD1. Per the germline V gene, CDR1 is SGHDT and CDR2 is YYEEEE. The CDR3 runs 16 residues. V dropped 4 bases and J dropped 4; count of bases not matched to a gene: 10. DNA of the CDR3: TGTGCCAGCAGCGCCGGGACAGGGCTTAGGGCAGATACGCAGTATTTT. Encoded protein: CASSAGTGLRADTQYF.

The rearrangement links TRBV30 to TRBJ1-5; no clear D gene. The V and J ends lost 2 bases and 2 bases respectively, with 19 bases between them. CDR3 length: 17 amino acids. The V gene's germline CDR1 is GTSNPN and CDR2 SVGIG (reference sequence). The CDR3 loop reads CAWSYHGIPGGNQPQHF. The CDR3 nucleotides read TGTGCCTGGAGTTACCACGGGATTCCTGGCGGCAATCAGCCCCAGCATTTT.

The genes are TRBV7-6 and TRBJ1-2; D is uncertain. The germline V gene has CDR1 SGHVS and CDR2 FNYEAQ. Trimming removed 5 bases at V and 5 bases at J, with 3 bases between. The CDR3 loop spans 10 amino acids. CDR3 nucleotide sequence: TGTGCCAGCAGCCGGTATGGCTACACCTTC. This encodes CASSRYGYTF.

This clone has a single count. The CDR3 nucleotides are TGTGCCATCAGTGAGTCGAAGAACACTGAAGCTTTCTTT. It codes for CAISESKNTEAFF. The chain joins TRBV10-3 to TRBJ1-1; D is unclear. The CDR3 loop spans 13 amino acids. V gave up 0 bases and J gave up 1 base, with 3 bases separating them. The germline CDR1 and CDR2 sequences are ENHRY and SYGVKD.

The chain links TRBV28 to TRBJ2-7; D possibly corresponds to TRBD2 (6 bases). Trimming cost V 8 bases and J 5 bases, with 19 bases left between them. CDR1 is MDHEN and CDR2 is SYDVKM in the germline V gene. The CDR3 runs to 14 residues. The DNA of the CDR3 is TGTGCCAGCGCCACACTAGCTTTCATCGACGAGCAGTACTTC. The encoded protein is CASATLAFIDEQYF. Full variable domain (outside the CDR3, taken from reference TRBV28 and TRBJ2-7): DVKVTQSSRYLVKRTGEKVFLECVQDMDHENMFWYRQDPGLGLRLIYFSYDVKMKEKGDIPEGYSVSREKKERFSLILESASTNQTSMYLCASATLAFIDEQYFGPGTRLTVT.

This clone appeared a few times. The gene calls are TRBV18 and TRBJ1-1; D unresolved. This CDR3 comprises 14 residues. Trimming took 2 bases from V and 1 from J, leaving 8 bases between them. Germline CDR1 and CDR2: KGHSH and LQKENI. CDR3 nucleotides: TGTGCCAGCTCACCAGCTGACGGGAACACTGAAGCTTTCTTT. Protein sequence: CASSPADGNTEAFF. Filled out from reference TRBV18 and TRBJ1-1, the complete variable domain reads NAGVMQNPRHLVRRRGQEARLRCSPMKGHSHVYWYRQLPEEGLKFMVYLQKENIIDESGMPKERFSAEFPKEGPSILRIQQVVRGDSAAYFCASSPADGNTEAFFGQGTRLTVV.

The CDR3 loop is CAWSRADFPERYTF. The CDR3 coding sequence is TGTGCCTGGAGTAGGGCAGATTTCCCGGAACGCTACACCTTC. V gene TRBV30 combines with J gene TRBJ1-2, with D uncertain. The germline gives CDR1 GTSNPN, CDR2 SVGIG (reference sequence). Deletions cut 2 bases from V and 9 bases from J, with 19 bases between. The CDR3 totals 14 residues.

This clone has just one count. The rearrangement uses TRBV4-1 and TRBJ2-3; no clear D. Germline V CDR1 and CDR2: MGHRA, YSYEKL. Trimming left V 9 bases short and J 2 bases short, with 9 bases between. The CDR3 runs to 12 residues. Here the CDR3 reads CASSSYTDTQYF. CDR3 coding DNA: TGCGCCAGTTCTTCCTACACAGATACGCAGTATTTT.

This chain joins TRBV7-8 and TRBJ1-4; D might be TRBD1 (5 bases). Trimming cost V 5 bases and J 0 bases, with 10 bases left between them. CDR1 is SGHVS, CDR2 FQNEAQ, per germline. The CDR3 consists of 15 residues. CDR3 coding DNA: TGTGCCAGCAGCCGGGGGTGGGCAACTAATGAAAAACTGTTTTTT. Residues: CASSRGWATNEKLFF.

The chain combines TRBV12-3 or TRBV12-4 with TRBJ2-1, with 7 bases that match TRBD2. V gave up 10 bases and J gave up 7 bases; unmatched junction bases: 4. The CDR3 is 11 amino acids. The CDR3 sequence is CATWGGNEQFF. The CDR3 DNA reads as TGTGCCACCTGGGGGGGAAATGAGCAGTTCTTC.

The J gene is TRBJ2-2, the V gene TRBV5-4; D possibly corresponds to TRBD2 (6 bases). The germline V gene has CDR1 SGHNT and CDR2 YYREEE (reference sequence). The CDR3 has 17 amino acids. The V end lost 4 bases, the J end lost 0 bases, and 16 bases lay between the germline ends. The CDR3 region has the DNA TGTGCCAGCAGCCCCCCGCGGGGCCTACCGAACACCGGGGAGCTGTTTTTT. Encoded protein: CASSPPRGLPNTGELFF.

A few counts support this clone. The V and J genes are TRBV4-1 and TRBJ1-2, with D maybe TRBD1 (5 bases). Looked up from germline, CDR1 is MGHRA and CDR2 is YSYEKL. V was cut by 4 bases and J by 9 bases, with 24 bases left in between. The CDR3 is 16 amino acids. The CDR3 region is CASSPGSGRGLDRYTF. The CDR3 DNA follows: TGCGCCAGCAGCCCAGGAAGTGGGAGGGGCCTTGATCGCTACACCTTC.

The chain employs TRBV6-5 and TRBJ1-3; D perhaps matches TRBD1 (6 bases). The CDR3 length is 13 residues. From germline, CDR1 is MNHEY and CDR2 SVGAGI. V was clipped by 5 bases and J by 3 bases, with 8 bases between them. CDR3 residues: CASSRTVGNTIYF. In DNA form, the CDR3 reads TGTGCCAGCAGTCGGACAGTTGGAAACACCATATATTTT.

The chain carries TRBV28 and TRBJ1-1; D remains unclear. This CDR3 has 13 amino acids. V dropped 6 bases and J dropped 1 base, with 9 bases sitting between them. The germline V gene has CDR1 MDHEN and CDR2 SYDVKM. The CDR3 DNA is TGTGCCAGCAGGAAGACCGGGAACACTGAAGCTTTCTTT. It encodes CASRKTGNTEAFF.

The CDR3 reads CASSHRDRGAGELFF. In DNA form, the CDR3 reads TGTGCCAGCAGCCACCGGGACAGGGGTGCCGGGGAGCTGTTTTTT. V and J are TRBV3-1 (or the pseudogene TRBV3-2) and TRBJ2-2; 10 bases match TRBD1. The germline V gene has CDR1 LGHDT and CDR2 YNNKEL (reference sequence). This CDR3 spans 15 amino acids. Losses at the gene ends were 3 bases for V and 6 bases for J; bases not matched to a gene: 4.

CDR3 coding DNA: TGTGCCAGCACCCCCCCCGGTGGTGGAAACACCATATATTTT. Translating gives CASTPPGGGNTIYF. This chain connects TRBV28 to TRBJ1-3; the D is unclear. The CDR3 length is 14 residues. Deletions cut 7 bases from V and 3 bases from J, with 13 bases between. Germline lookup yields CDR1 MDHEN and CDR2 SYDVKM.

This chain uses TRBV18 with TRBJ2-7; 8 bases align to TRBD1. The CDR3 spans 15 residues. CDR1 and CDR2 from the germline V gene are KGHSH and LQKENI. Trimming removed 2 bases from V and 2 bases from J; junction bases left unmatched: 5. The chain's CDR3 is CASSPGIQGAYEQYF. As DNA, the CDR3 is TGTGCCAGCTCACCAGGTATACAGGGGGCCTACGAGCAGTACTTC.

The J gene is TRBJ2-1, the V gene TRBV2; D is ambiguous. The germline V and J ends were trimmed by 2 bases and 6 bases, with 14 bases remaining between them. There are 15 residues in the CDR3. Looked up from germline, CDR1 is SNHLY and CDR2 is FYNNEI. The chain's CDR3 is CASSENLGSGNEQFF. The CDR3 region has the DNA TGTGCCAGCAGTGAAAACCTGGGCTCCGGCAATGAGCAGTTCTTC.

The J gene is TRBJ1-1, the V gene TRBV5-5, with D unclear. Germline values: CDR1 SGHKS, CDR2 YYEKEE (reference sequence). The CDR3 is 20 amino acids. V was pared by 4 bases and J by 6 bases, with 34 bases between. CDR3 residues: CASSLRESGRGSAWVAEAFF. CDR3 nucleotides: TGTGCCAGCAGCCTCCGGGAGTCCGGTCGAGGGTCAGCCTGGGTGGCTGAAGCTTTCTTT.

The chain carries TRBV7-9 and TRBJ1-2; no reliable D call. The CDR3 runs to 15 residues. The V end lost 5 bases, the J end lost 4 bases, and 17 bases lay between the germline ends. CDR1 and CDR2 (germline): SEHNR, FQNEAQ (reference sequence). CDR3 DNA: TGTGCCAGCAGCCTGACCGCTGTCGGATTCTATGGCTACACCTTC. Protein sequence: CASSLTAVGFYGYTF.

The chain links TRBV5-1 to TRBJ1-5; 8 bases map to TRBD1. With V trimmed by 0 bases and J by 2 bases, 7 bases remained unmatched. CDR1 and CDR2 from the germline V gene are SGHRS and YFSETQ. CDR3 length: 17 amino acids. This chain's CDR3 is CASSLGPTGVGNQPQHF. The CDR3 region has the DNA TGCGCCAGCAGCTTGGGGCCGACAGGGGTGGGCAATCAGCCCCAGCATTTT.